This T cell receptor beta chain was documented in a study of shared clonotypes between healthy human individuals. Study-wide results and limits: Clonotypes shared by all four sorted-subset donors had higher generation probabilities than non-shared clonotypes.

Produced via immunoSEQ multiplex PCR; TCRdb's table is partial and in-frame only. The table includes just over 2,000,000 clones, 95% detected once. Concerning this clone: Its antigen is unidentified.

Deletions cut 1 base from V and 4 bases from J, with 8 bases between. Germline lookup yields CDR1 MDHEN and CDR2 SYDVKM. The CDR3 has 14 amino acids. Sequencing input: naive CD4+ T cells sorted from blood. Subset: CD45RA+ positively selected. This chain links TRBV28 with TRBJ1-3; unclear D gene. This clonotype originated in a man aged 18 to 29 in good health. DNA for the CDR3: TGTGCCAGCAGTTTATCGGGCGTCGGAAACACCATATATTTT. Amino acids: CASSLSGVGNTIYF.